Listed below are T cell receptor beta chains from one sample, sequenced in a study of CD8 T cells in Susac syndrome. TCRdb fed the immunoSEQ multiplex PCR reads into MiXCR, producing one record per CDR3 protein. Among 100,000 to 150,000 distinct CDR3 sequences, 85% to 95% were seen once, and the ten largest hold roughly 0.3%. Sequenced input: CD8+ T cells from PBMCs. The receptors stem from a human donor with multiple sclerosis. Both conserved end residues are part of each CDR3. Fields, in order: V gene, D gene, clone size, CDR3 length, J gene, CDR3 DNA, CDR3 protein. D genes are given only for firm matches. Not every row has a clone size; where given, it reads once, few, many or a size class.

TRBV11-2,.,.,16,TRBJ2-7,TGTGCCAGCAGCCTAAGGAAACAGGGTAACTGGTACGAGCAGTACTTC,CASSLRKQGNWYEQYF
TRBV12-3/TRBV12-4,.,once,14,TRBJ1-1,TGTGCCAGCAGATGGGGACGGGAGAACACTGAAGCTTTCTTT,CASRWGRENTEAFF
TRBV3-1,.,.,14,TRBJ1-4,TGTGCCAGCAGAAAGACAAGGGGTGGTGAAAAACTGTTTTTT,CASRKTRGGEKLFF
TRBV20-1,.,.,14,TRBJ2-7,TGCAGTGCTAGAGATCGGGCAGGGACCTACGAGCAGTACTTC,CSARDRAGTYEQYF
TRBV29-1,.,.,12,TRBJ1-1,TGCAGCGTTGAAGAAACTACAGCTGAAGCTTTCTTT,CSVEETTAEAFF
TRBV4-1,.,.,12,TRBJ2-5,TGCGCCAGCAGCCAACCAGGAGAGACCCAGTACTTC,CASSQPGETQYF
TRBV25-1,.,once,14,TRBJ2-5,TGTGCCAGCAGTGCTGTAGGCAGCGGGGAGACCCAGTACTTC,CASSAVGSGETQYF
TRBV29-1,TRBD2,.,17,TRBJ2-3,TGCAGCGTTGAAGGGACTAGCGGGGGCGGGAGCACAGATACGCAGTATTTT,CSVEGTSGGGSTDTQYF
TRBV4-2,.,.,15,TRBJ2-1,TGTGCCAGCAGCCAAGGTCTCTCCGGCATCGGTGAGCAGTTCTTC,CASSQGLSGIGEQFF
TRBV11-2,.,.,19,TRBJ2-6,TGTGCCAGCAGCCTAGGGTTTGAGCGATACAGCTCTGGGGCCAACGTCCTGACTTTC,CASSLGFERYSSGANVLTF
TRBV9,.,.,15,TRBJ2-1,TGTGCCAGCAGCGTAGAGGCAAGCTCCTACAATGAGCAGTTCTTC,CASSVEASSYNEQFF
TRBV29-1,.,.,14,TRBJ1-2,TGCAGCGTTGAAGAGATGGTCAGCAACTATGGCTACACCTTC,CSVEEMVSNYGYTF
TRBV13,.,.,12,TRBJ1-1,TGTGCCAGCAGCTTAGGCAGGAGCACAGCTTTCTTT,CASSLGRSTAFF
TRBV11-2,.,once,15,TRBJ2-5,TGTGCCAGCAGCTCAGAATACAGGGCCGGGGAGACCCAGTACTTC,CASSSEYRAGETQYF
TRBV7-2,.,.,15,TRBJ2-7,TGTGCCAGCAGCCAACCGGACTGGGGGGCCTACGAGCAGTACTTC,CASSQPDWGAYEQYF
TRBV24-1,.,.,12,TRBJ1-1,TGTGCCAGTCAGGGTGAAGGTACTGAAGCTTTCTTT,CASQGEGTEAFF
TRBV4-2,TRBD2,.,15,TRBJ2-7,TGTGCCAGCAGCTACCAGACTAGCGGGTCCTACGAGCAGTACTTC,CASSYQTSGSYEQYF
TRBV30,TRBD1,.,15,TRBJ2-3,TGTGCCTGGAGTGTGGTAGGGGGCTCCACAGATACGCAGTATTTT,CAWSVVGGSTDTQYF
TRBV4-2,.,.,16,TRBJ2-3,TGTGCCAGCAGCCAGAAGGGGCTAGCTACTGCAGATACGCAGTATTTT,CASSQKGLATADTQYF
TRBV6-1,TRBD1,.,15,TRBJ2-5,TGTGCCAACGTGCCTGACAGGGGGATCTGGGAGACCCAGTACTTC,CANVPDRGIWETQYF
TRBV7-8,.,once,16,TRBJ1-5,TGTGCCAGCAGCTTGTGGAGGGGGGGTAGCAATCAGCCCCAGCATTTT,CASSLWRGGSNQPQHF
TRBV7-3,.,.,14,TRBJ2-1,TGTGCCAGCAGCTTCTCAGGGAGCCACAATGAGCAGTTCTTC,CASSFSGSHNEQFF
TRBV24-1,.,.,16,TRBJ2-4,TGTGCCACCAGTGATGGACAGACGCTAGCCAAAAACATTCAGTACTTC,CATSDGQTLAKNIQYF